Below are 5 T cell receptor beta chains sequenced from a single sample in a study of T-cell reconstitution after alpha-beta-depleted transplantation in children. Researchers prepared the TCRbeta library using unique molecular identifiers, the study reports. TCRdb itself ran the PCR reads through MiXCR, one entry per CDR3 protein. Of fewer than 550,000 distinct CDR3 sequences in the sample, roughly 11% are singletons; the top ten hold 4.5% to 6%. This material consisted of PBMCs from the stem cell graft donor, taken from the stem cell graft. The receptors were sampled from a human donor who donated a stem cell graft to a child with acute myeloid leukemia.

The rearrangement uses TRBV7-3 and TRBJ2-2; possibly TRBD2 for D (6 bases). Germline values: CDR1 SGHTA, CDR2 FQGTGA. Trimming took 2 bases from V and 7 from J, leaving 8 bases between them. This CDR3 has 13 residues. This CDR3 is CASSLWGVGELFF. In DNA, the CDR3 is TGTGCCAGCAGCTTATGGGGGGTCGGGGAGCTGTTTTTT.

With respect to this clonotype: At one end the junction does not follow the germline gene, possibly because of a read error. The chain carries TRBV20-1 and TRBJ2-7, with D perhaps being TRBD1 or TRBD2 (5 bases each). Germline CDR1 is DFQATT and CDR2 is SNEGSKA (reference sequence). The CDR3 consists of 16 residues. The CDR3 sequence: CSARGDVVELRYAQYF. CDR3 nucleotide sequence: TGCAGTGCTAGAGGGGACGTTGTGGAACTAAGGTACGCGCAGTACTTC.

CDR3 nucleotides: TGTGCCAGCACCCTGGGGACACTTTCCTCGTATCAGCCCCAGCATTTT. It codes for CASTLGTLSSYQPQHF. The gene calls are TRBV12-3 or TRBV12-4 and TRBJ1-5, with D possibly being TRBD1 (6 bases). V lost 7 bases and J 5 bases, leaving 21 bases between the germline ends. This CDR3 has 16 amino acids.

This clonotype was recorded many times. The chain combines TRBV5-1 with TRBJ1-4; 7 nucleotides agree with TRBD1. The V and J ends lost 0 bases and 5 bases, in that order; junction bases with no gene match: 1. The germline V gene encodes CDR1 SGHRS and CDR2 YFSETQ. The CDR3 extends over 14 amino acids. CDR3 sequence (DNA): TGCGCCAGCAGCTTGGGGACAGGAAATGAAAAACTGTTTTTT. The encoded protein is CASSLGTGNEKLFF.

This clonotype was found a few times. The chain carries TRBV18 and TRBJ2-1; tentative D call: TRBD1 (5 bases). The CDR3 has 16 residues. V was clipped by 3 bases and J by 8 bases, with 20 bases between them. Germline V gene lookup returns CDR1 KGHSH and CDR2 LQKENI. The CDR3 DNA follows: TGTGCCAGCTCACCCGCCCGCCGAGTAATAGGGGATGAGCAGTTCTTC. Its protein product is CASSPARRVIGDEQFF.